The 30 T cell receptor beta chains below all came from one sample that was sequenced in a study of beta chain features in type 1 diabetes. Every isolated RNA sample was fully reverse transcribed, so sequencing captured expressed TCRB transcripts. TCRdb's table, derived via immunoSEQ multiplex PCR, lists solely in-frame clones and lacks some. The sample carries approximately 40,000 clones, about half recorded once. The sample taken for sequencing was stem cell memory CD4+ T cells from blood. The receptor set was obtained from a woman aged 25 to 45 in good health.

V and J are TRBV19 and TRBJ1-2; 8 nucleotides match TRBD1. In germline, CDR1 is LNHDA, CDR2 SQIVND (reference sequence). This CDR3 has 15 residues. With V trimmed by 10 bases and J by 3 bases, 13 bases remained unmatched. The DNA for the CDR3 is TGTGCCACTCGAGATGTCGGACAGGGATACTATGGCTACACCTTC. Translating it yields CATRDVGQGYYGYTF.

On this clone itself: This CDR3 is also generated by other DNA sequences in the sample. V gene TRBV29-1 combines with J gene TRBJ1-5; perhaps TRBD1 as D (5 bases). Between the trimmed V and J ends, which lost 4 bases and 2 bases, there was a span of 6 bases. Per germline, CDR1 SQVTM and CDR2 ANQGSEA. This CDR3 region has 12 residues. The DNA for the CDR3 is TGCAGCGTTGTACAGGGCAATCAGCCCCAGCATTTT. This sequence encodes CSVVQGNQPQHF.

The gene calls are TRBV29-1 and TRBJ2-3, with 8 bases fitting TRBD1. The CDR3 consists of 16 residues. The V gene's germline CDR1 is SQVTM and CDR2 ANQGSEA. After removal of 5 bases from V and 0 bases from J, the junction contained 10 bases not matched to a gene. CDR3 region: CSVQTHGQGSTDTQYF. The DNA of the CDR3 is TGCAGCGTTCAGACCCATGGACAGGGAAGCACAGATACGCAGTATTTT.

This chain links TRBV19 with TRBJ2-5; D might be TRBD1 (5 bases). Per germline, CDR1 LNHDA and CDR2 SQIVND (reference sequence). CDR3 size: 12 residues. V was pared by 5 bases and J by 2 bases, with 6 bases between. This chain's CDR3 is CASSQGQETQYF. The CDR3 bases are TGTGCCAGTAGTCAGGGTCAAGAGACCCAGTACTTC.

This chain connects TRBV9 to TRBJ1-5; D is uncertain. From germline, CDR1 is SGDLS and CDR2 YYNGEE. This CDR3 has 15 residues. The V gene lost 0 bases and the J gene lost 4 bases, with 11 bases spanning the gap. The CDR3 DNA follows: TGTGCCAGCAGCGTAGGATCGGGAGCTAATCAGCCCCAGCATTTT. Protein sequence: CASSVGSGANQPQHF.

This chain connects TRBV18 to TRBJ1-4; D perhaps matches TRBD1 (6 bases). Per germline, CDR1 KGHSH and CDR2 LQKENI. Trimming shortened V by 0 bases and J by 5 bases, and 16 bases separated the two germline ends. This CDR3 has 17 amino acids. The CDR3 DNA follows: TGTGCCAGCTCACCACCCACCGGCGGGGGGCGAAATGAAAAACTGTTTTTT. Its protein product is CASSPPTGGGRNEKLFF.

The chain has TRBV19 and TRBJ2-1; 10 bases map to TRBD1. The CDR3 extends over 18 amino acids. V was pared by 1 base and J by 4 bases, with 10 bases of the junction left unmatched. From germline, CDR1 is LNHDA and CDR2 SQIVND (reference sequence). The CDR3 is CASSIASGQGPPYNEQFF. CDR3 bases: TGTGCCAGTAGTATAGCCTCGGGACAGGGGCCCCCGTACAATGAGCAGTTCTTC.

The V and J genes are TRBV4-2 and TRBJ2-7, with D perhaps TRBD2 (6 bases). Trimming removed 4 bases at V and 4 bases at J, with 8 bases between. The CDR3 runs to 12 residues. Germline V gene sequence: CDR1 LGHNA, CDR2 YNFKEQ. The CDR3 loop is CASSRDSYEQYF. In nucleotides, the CDR3 is TGTGCCAGCAGCCGGGACTCATACGAGCAGTACTTC.

This clone came up a few times. This chain links TRBV14 with TRBJ2-7; TRBD1 is a possible D gene (6 bases). The germline V and J ends were trimmed by 3 bases and 3 bases, with 18 bases remaining between them. Germline V lookup: CDR1 SGHDN, CDR2 FVKESK. This CDR3 region has 16 residues. The CDR3 sequence: CASSQIPPGHRYEQYF. The CDR3 DNA reads as TGTGCCAGCAGCCAGATCCCTCCGGGACACCGCTACGAGCAGTACTTC. Combining the CDR3 with reference TRBV14 and TRBJ2-7 gives the whole variable domain EAGVTQFPSHSVIEKGQTVTLRCDPISGHDNLYWYRRVMGKEIKFLLHFVKESKQDESGMPNNRFLAERTGGTYSTLKVQPAELEDSGVYFCASSQIPPGHRYEQYFGPGTRLTVT.

The chain is built from TRBV28 and TRBJ1-5, with 8 bases lining up with TRBD1. Germline CDR1 is MDHEN and CDR2 is SYDVKM. The V and J ends lost 7 bases and 2 bases, in that order; junction bases with no gene match: 7. The CDR3 has 15 residues. This CDR3 is CASNKGQGGNQPQHF. The DNA for the CDR3 is TGTGCCAGCAACAAAGGACAGGGTGGCAATCAGCCCCAGCATTTT.

This chain connects TRBV6-5 to TRBJ2-2; a weak D match, TRBD1 (6 bases). The CDR3 spans 16 residues. Trimming took 0 bases from V and 4 from J, leaving 12 bases between them. Germline V gives CDR1 MNHEY, CDR2 SVGAGI. CDR3 amino acids: CASSYSQGWGTGELFF. The CDR3 DNA is TGTGCCAGCAGTTACTCACAGGGATGGGGCACCGGGGAGCTGTTTTTT.

The gene calls are TRBV7-8 and TRBJ2-7; 8 nucleotides align to TRBD2. V shed 1 base, J shed 3 bases, and the junction held 8 bases outside the gene matches. In germline, CDR1 is SGHVS, CDR2 FQNEAQ. The CDR3 sequence is 16 residues long. CDR3 sequence (DNA): TGTGCCAGCAGCTTAGGGGCGGGAGGTACCCACTACGAGCAGTACTTC. This codes for CASSLGAGGTHYEQYF.

This chain joins TRBV7-3 and TRBJ2-3; D is uncertain. The CDR3 has 17 residues. Trimming took off 0 bases at V and 1 base at J, with 14 bases between the two ends. Per germline, CDR1 SGHTA and CDR2 FQGTGA. The CDR3 sequence: CASSLTIGEAGTDTQYF. The DNA of the CDR3 is TGTGCCAGCAGCTTAACCATCGGAGAAGCTGGCACAGATACGCAGTATTTT.

This rearrangement joins TRBV29-1 to TRBJ2-5, with TRBD1 matching over 12 bases. The V and J ends lost 0 bases and 5 bases, in that order; junction bases with no gene match: 7. The germline gives CDR1 SQVTM, CDR2 ANQGSEA. There are 16 residues in the CDR3. CDR3 in amino acids: CSVEDLGTGGLETQYF. CDR3 coding DNA: TGCAGCGTTGAAGATCTAGGGACAGGGGGCCTGGAGACCCAGTACTTC.

This clone was found a few times. The chain links TRBV18 to TRBJ2-3; 11 bases agree with TRBD2. CDR3 size: 18 residues. The germline CDR1 and CDR2 sequences are KGHSH and LQKENI. V lost 2 bases, J lost 2 bases, and 9 bases stayed unmatched. As DNA, the CDR3 is TGTGCCAGCTCACCAACGACCCTACTAGCGGGGGCCACAGATACGCAGTATTTT. It yields the protein CASSPTTLLAGATDTQYF.

The rearrangement links TRBV29-1 to TRBJ1-2; tentatively, D is TRBD1 (6 bases). Germline V CDR1 and CDR2: SQVTM, ANQGSEA. This CDR3 has 13 residues. Trimming shortened V by 4 bases and J by 0 bases, and 9 bases separated the two germline ends. The chain's CDR3 is CSVGGGPNYGYTF. CDR3 sequence (DNA): TGCAGCGTTGGGGGGGGCCCTAACTATGGCTACACCTTC.

This clone has a single count. The chain couples TRBV2 to TRBJ2-5; TRBD2 agrees at 10 bases. Germline lookup yields CDR1 SNHLY and CDR2 FYNNEI. V gave up 7 bases and J gave up 5 bases; unmatched junction bases: 10. The CDR3 spans 15 residues. The CDR3 region has the DNA TGTGCCAGCAAAGTCGGACTAGCGGCGGGGGAGACCCAGTACTTC. Translating it yields CASKVGLAAGETQYF.

This clone has only a few counts. The chain carries TRBV4-2 and TRBJ1-4; 8 bases map to TRBD1. The CDR3 extends over 16 amino acids. CDR1 is LGHNA and CDR2 is YNFKEQ in the germline V gene. J lost 7 bases, V lost 0 bases, and 7 bases had no gene match. DNA for the CDR3: TGTGCCAGCAGCCAAGATCGCCAGGGGGCATCTGAAAAACTGTTTTTT. Translation gives CASSQDRQGASEKLFF.

The CDR3 nucleotides are TGTGCCAGCAGTCTTTCTAGCGGGAGTCACTACAATGAGCAGTTCTTC. It specifies CASSLSSGSHYNEQFF. The chain recombines TRBV11-2 with TRBJ2-1, with 10 bases matching TRBD2. Germline CDR1 is SGHAT and CDR2 is FQNNGV. The junction had 8 bases not matched to a gene; V was cut back by 6 bases and J by 3 bases. The CDR3 length is 16 residues.

The gene calls are TRBV25-1 and TRBJ2-1, with 8 bases matching TRBD2. Unmatched junction bases numbered 8, after V lost 4 bases and J lost 6 bases. This CDR3 has 15 amino acids. Germline-derived CDR1 and CDR2 are MGHDK and SYGVNS. In DNA form, the CDR3 reads TGTGCCAGCAGTGGGGGACTAGTCAGTCTCAATGAGCAGTTCTTC. It specifies CASSGGLVSLNEQFF.

This chain links TRBV18 with TRBJ2-1, with 11 bases that match TRBD2. V dropped 2 bases and J dropped 6; count of bases not matched to a gene: 9. This CDR3 region has 17 residues. From germline, CDR1 is KGHSH and CDR2 LQKENI. The chain's CDR3 is CASSPWASGRNSNEQFF. The CDR3 DNA reads as TGTGCCAGCTCACCATGGGCTAGCGGGAGGAACTCCAATGAGCAGTTCTTC.

This clone was detected a few times. The V and J genes are TRBV19 and TRBJ2-5, with TRBD1 identical over 7 bases. With V trimmed by 5 bases and J by 3 bases, 9 bases remained unmatched. This CDR3 region has 15 residues. CDR1 and CDR2 (germline): LNHDA, SQIVND (reference sequence). The CDR3 region has the DNA TGTGCCAGTAGTCGACAGGGCAGTGTTAAAGAGACCCAGTACTTC. Translating it yields CASSRQGSVKETQYF.

Comment on this clone: Compared with germline, one end of the junction differs, possibly owing to a read error. The CDR3 here is CASSLKWTSGSPYAQYF. Written as DNA, the CDR3 is TGTGCCAGCAGTTTAAAGTGGACTAGCGGGTCCCCCTACGCGCAGTACTTC. The chain has TRBV27 and TRBJ2-7; 11 nucleotides line up with TRBD2. The CDR3 length is 17 residues. Germline V CDR1 and CDR2: MNHEY, SMNVEV (reference sequence).

Points on this clone: An end of the junction differs from the germline gene, which may be a read error. The chain joins TRBV7-7 to TRBJ2-5, with TRBD2 identical over 11 bases. Looked up from germline, CDR1 is SSHAT and CDR2 is FNYEAQ (reference sequence). The CDR3 consists of 14 residues. CDR3 amino acids: CASSPGLAEETQYF. The CDR3 region has the DNA TGTGCTAGCAGCCCGGGACTAGCGGAAGAGACCCAGTACTTC.

This clone was detected a few times. The chain is built from TRBV28 and TRBJ2-1, with D possibly being TRBD2 (5 bases). The CDR3 is 18 amino acids. Germline V gives CDR1 MDHEN, CDR2 SYDVKM. With 3 bases removed from V and 9 bases from J, the gap between germline ends came to 27 bases. The CDR3 spells CASSFVMRVPRARGEQFF. CDR3 nucleotides: TGTGCCAGCAGTTTCGTCATGCGGGTCCCCCGGGCTCGGGGTGAGCAGTTCTTC.

V is TRBV15 and J is TRBJ2-1; tentatively, D is TRBD2 (5 bases). The germline V gene has CDR1 LNHNV and CDR2 YYDKDF (reference sequence). V was shortened by 5 bases and J by 4 bases, with 12 bases between the two germline ends. The CDR3 is 14 residues long. DNA of the CDR3: TGTGCCACCAGCCTTGTCGGACTGTACAATGAGCAGTTCTTC. This gives the protein CATSLVGLYNEQFF.

The chain recombines TRBV7-2 with TRBJ2-5; D might be TRBD1 (6 bases). The germline V and J ends were trimmed by 1 base and 2 bases, with 17 bases remaining between them. The CDR3 covers 17 residues. Germline loops: CDR1 SGHTA, CDR2 FQGNSA. CDR3 in amino acids: CASSLGTRTDSQETQYF. In DNA form, the CDR3 reads TGTGCCAGCAGCTTAGGGACGAGGACAGACTCTCAAGAGACCCAGTACTTC.

This clone appeared a single time. The chain employs TRBV11-3 and TRBJ1-1, with D possibly being TRBD1 (5 bases). The V gene's germline CDR1 is SGHNT and CDR2 YENEEA. The V gene lost 5 bases and the J gene lost 1 base, with 14 bases spanning the gap. This CDR3 region has 15 residues. The CDR3 DNA reads TGTGCCAGCAGCCAAGGGGCCGCATGGAACACTGAAGCTTTCTTT. Translated: CASSQGAAWNTEAFF.

This chain joins TRBV5-1 and TRBJ2-1; the match to TRBD2 covers 7 bases. Germline CDR1 SGHRS, CDR2 YFSETQ. The CDR3 has 16 amino acids. V lost 6 bases, J lost 5 bases, and 14 bases stayed unmatched. Written as DNA, the CDR3 is TGCGCCAGCATGAGCGGGGATATAGTTTCACACAATGAGCAGTTCTTC. It encodes CASMSGDIVSHNEQFF.

The chain combines TRBV7-2 with TRBJ2-1, with 11 bases that match TRBD1. This CDR3 comprises 16 residues. The J segment lost 4 bases and the V segment lost 1 base, leaving 3 bases of the junction unmatched. Germline V gene sequence: CDR1 SGHTA, CDR2 FQGNSA. CDR3 residues: CASSLVRDRGYNEQFF. The CDR3 DNA sequence: TGTGCCAGCAGCTTAGTTAGGGACAGGGGGTACAATGAGCAGTTCTTC. Full variable domain (remainder filled in from reference TRBV7-2 and TRBJ2-1): GAGVSQSPSNKVTEKGKDVELRCDPISGHTALYWYRQSLGQGLEFLIYFQGNSAPDKSGLPSDRFSAERTGGSVSTLTIQRTQQEDSAVYLCASSLVRDRGYNEQFFGPGTRLTVL.